This paragraph covers one T cell receptor (beta chain) sequence. The antigen is undetermined. The sample belongs to a study of T cell responses to AZD1222 COVID-19 vaccine. Study-wide findings and caveats: Mostly white British, mostly female donors; authors suggested clonal diversity may be underestimated. Spike as a whole was targeted by vaccine-associated CD4 TCRs, dominant at 160-218 and 743-854.

Generated by immunoSEQ multiplex PCR, the TCRdb table keeps only in-frame clones and is missing some. Of about 120,000 clones in the sample, less than 95% were seen once. Sequenced here: peripheral blood, sampled on day 0 of MenACWY control vaccination. The TCR was taken from an adult in good health.

CDR3: CASNPSGGGTDTQYF. The DNA of the CDR3 is TGTGCCAGCAACCCTAGCGGGGGGGGTACAGATACGCAGTATTTT. The chain links TRBV10-3 to TRBJ2-3; TRBD2 matches at 12 bases. V lost 10 bases and J lost 3; bases outside the gene matches: 8. Germline V gene data show CDR1 as ENHRY and CDR2 as SYGVKD. CDR3 length equals 15 residues.